The subject of this entry is one T cell receptor beta chain. Its antigen has not been determined. No much larger clonotype is one base removed from it; base qualities were not supplied. These data belong to a study of blood T cell repertoires in COVID-19 (dated by TCRdb to about 2020). Broadly, across the study: The collaborator samples originated in the United States, Italy and Spain and spanned the acute and convalescent phases of COVID-19. A freely available public database, intended as a resource for researchers studying the immune response to SARS-CoV-2, is where the repertoires were released. Where HLA class I and class II types were available, the types were taken from metadata supplied by the sample provider, not from assay-based typing. The samples were drawn from the first 160 participants of the ongoing ImmuneRACE study and from over 950 subjects provided by 6 global collaborators. The material from the prospective study consisted of cDNA or gDNA derived from T cells, B-cell-depleted T cells, or PBMCs. Subjects who had been exposed to COVID-19, were actively infected with it, or had recovered from it provided the deeply sampled blood TCRbeta repertoires that made up the dataset. Nearly every sample came with metadata listing a de-identified subject ID, COVID-19 status, age in years and sex. Broader findings and caveats from the paper: The quantity of clinical and demographic metadata differed by source and by participant and was supplied without curation.

In Seattle, one collaborating source enrolled patients while the infection was active and tracked those patients longitudinally over the course of disease. Each collaborating institution followed its own protocols to collect whole blood in K2EDTA tubes. For TCRbeta analysis, collaborator samples were shipped as frozen whole blood, as isolated PBMCs, or as DNA extracted from either sample type. TCRbeta CDR3 regions were amplified from genomic DNA using the immunoSEQ Assay, a bias-controlled multiplex PCR. Turning to the authors' computational methods: The number of nucleated cells in each sample was estimated by amplification of reference gene primers within the assay. To quantify the absolute abundance of each unique TCRbeta CDR3 rearrangement, sequence reads were collapsed and filtered. Productive Simpson clonality was computed per sample as the square root of Simpson's diversity index over productive rearrangements. Entries here come from immuneACCESS through TCRdb and include only in-frame sequences with V and J called. Some clones fail to appear in such tables; in the studies checked, an unresolved V gene covers under half of the shortfall, and the cause of the remainder is unknown. For V, J and clone size, that table is used; D and trimming come from the DNA. The sample table shows 310,000 or so clones, and approximately 88% are seen once. The top ten clones comprise 9.9% of the sample.

The CDR3 runs 18 amino acids, cysteine and phenylalanine included. Solely the CDR3 DNA is kept, with 54 bases framed from the first base. V is trimmed back by 5 bases and J by 5 bases, and the junction contains 20 bases that no gene match accounts for. The germline V gene gives CDR1 as SGHVS and CDR2 as FNYEAQ. The chain links TRBV7-6 with TRBJ2-5; TRBD1 agrees with 7 junctional bases. The TCR originated in a man aged 25 to 40 with COVID-19, enrolled during active disease. The sample comprised peripheral blood. CDR3 loop: CASSPEPHGTEGWETQYF. The DNA sequence is given as TGTGCCAGCAGCCCCGAGCCCCACGGGACAGAAGGTTGGGAGACCCAGTACTTC.